These 18 T cell receptor beta chains originate from one sample sequenced in a study of tumor-infiltrating lymphocytes in oesophageal squamous cell carcinoma. TCRdb analysed the PCR reads with MiXCR anew, one entry per CDR3 protein. The sample shows about 12,000 distinct CDR3 sequences, 58% of them seen only once. Input material: esophageal tumor tissue. The source of these receptors is a female donor with esophageal squamous cell carcinoma.

The CDR3: CASSLVERGTDTQYF. In DNA, the CDR3 is TGTGCCAGCAGTTTAGTTGAGCGGGGGACAGATACGCAGTATTTT. This chain uses TRBV12-3 or TRBV12-4 with TRBJ2-3; 8 bases agree with TRBD2. With V trimmed by 1 base and J by 3 bases, 3 bases remained unmatched. The length of the CDR3 is 15 residues.

Only a few counts were recorded for this clonotype. The rearrangement links TRBV7-2 to TRBJ2-1, with TRBD2 as a possible D gene (5 bases). Germline V lookup: CDR1 SGHTA, CDR2 FQGNSA. This CDR3 is 16 amino acids long. V was clipped by 1 base and J by 0 bases, with 10 bases between them. CDR3 DNA sequence: TGTGCCAGCAGCTTAGACGTAGGGAGCTCCTACAATGAGCAGTTCTTC. Translating gives CASSLDVGSSYNEQFF.

The chain joins TRBV7-3 to TRBJ2-3; no reliable D call. V lost 5 bases to trimming and J lost 8 bases, with 11 bases between them. CDR1 and CDR2 (germline): SGHTA, FQGTGA. The CDR3 consists of 12 residues. CDR3 sequence reads: CASSKDIGTQYF. The CDR3 coding sequence is TGTGCCAGCAGCAAAGACATTGGTACGCAGTATTTT.

The rearrangement uses TRBV3-1 and TRBJ1-4, with 9 bases fitting TRBD1. The V segment lost 4 bases and the J segment 4 bases; nucleotides outside the gene matches: 7. The CDR3 totals 16 residues. Per the germline V gene, CDR1 is LGHDT and CDR2 is YNNKEL (reference sequence). For the CDR3, the DNA is TGTGCCAGCAGCCCGTATACAGGGGGCAGTAATGAAAAACTGTTTTTT. This gives the protein CASSPYTGGSNEKLFF.

The V gene is TRBV10-3, the J gene TRBJ2-5; no definite D call. The assigned J gene may be wrong: the sequence end matches TRBJ2-1 better. Germline CDR1 reads ENHRY; CDR2 reads SYGVKD. The CDR3 runs to 13 residues. The CDR3 bases are TGTGCCATCAGTGGGACGACGGATGATAAGCAGTTCTTC. Protein product: CAISGTTDDKQFF.

In this sample, this clonotype turned up a few times. This chain links TRBV7-3 with TRBJ2-5; 9 bases are a match to TRBD2. Trimming cost V 6 bases and J 1 base; bases outside gene matches: 15. Germline CDR1 and CDR2: SGHTA and FQGTGA. The CDR3 spans 18 residues. DNA of the CDR3: TGTGCCAGCAGGACCGGTAGCGGGAGTCTAAATTTCCAAGAGACCCAGTACTTC. Translated: CASRTGSGSLNFQETQYF.

This sequence joins TRBV7-8 and TRBJ2-3; TRBD1 might be the D (6 bases). The ends were cut back, 4 bases at V and 14 bases at J, with 25 bases in the middle. There are 15 residues in the CDR3. Per the germline V gene, CDR1 is SGHVS and CDR2 is FQNEAQ. The CDR3 here is CASSSRGMGTGELYF. CDR3 nucleotides: TGTGCCAGCAGCTCCAGGGGTATGGGCACCGGGGAGCTGTATTTT.

This clonotype has a handful of counts. The rearrangement uses TRBV7-2 and TRBJ2-5; D is ambiguous. The DNA end favors TRBJ2-7, so the J call may be wrong. CDR1 and CDR2 from the germline V gene are SGHTA and FQGNSA. The CDR3 is 14 residues long. The CDR3 DNA reads as TGTGCCAGCAGCTTAGCGTACGGAGCAGACGAGCAGTACTTC. Protein product: CASSLAYGADEQYF.

This clonotype was picked up a small number of times. The genes are TRBV7-6 and TRBJ2-1; 7 nucleotides agree with TRBD1. CDR1 is SGHVS, CDR2 FNYEAQ, per germline. V lost 3 bases and J lost 4; bases outside the gene matches: 15. The CDR3 has 18 amino acids. As DNA, the CDR3 is TGTGCCAGCAGCTTTGGTCCCTACCATCGGGACAGTTACAATGAGCAGTTCTTC. This encodes CASSFGPYHRDSYNEQFF.

In DNA, the CDR3 is TGTGCCAGCAGCTTAAATTTAGCTTTCGAGCAGTACTTC. It codes for CASSLNLAFEQYF. The gene calls are TRBV7-2 and TRBJ2-5, with D unclear. The J call may be incorrect, as the DNA end agrees better with TRBJ2-7. The length of the CDR3 is 13 residues. CDR1 and CDR2 (germline): SGHTA, FQGNSA.

This clonotype was counted between two and nine times. Germline is not matched at one junction end, which may reflect a read error. The gene calls are TRBV7-6 and TRBJ2-3, with a possible D match to TRBD2 (5 bases). The J call may be in error: the DNA end matches TRBJ2-7 better. Germline V lookup: CDR1 SGHVS, CDR2 FNYEAQ. The CDR3 has 13 residues. The CDR3 region is CASSLDTGYEQYF. In DNA form, the CDR3 reads TGTGCTAGCAGCTTAGATACGGGGTACGAGCAGTACTTC.

J is TRBJ2-3 and V is TRBV7-2; 8 bases match TRBD2. The closer fit of TRBJ2-1 to the DNA end suggests the J call may be wrong. CDR1 and CDR2 from the germline V gene are SGHTA and FQGNSA. This CDR3 comprises 17 residues. The CDR3 coding sequence is TGTGCCAGCAGGAGGGCGGGAGGTGGAAGCTCCTACAATGAGCAGTTCTTC. Translation: CASRRAGGGSSYNEQFF.

J is TRBJ1-1 and V is TRBV25-1, with D unresolved. V was cut by 4 bases and J by 3 bases, with 6 bases left in between. CDR3 length equals 12 residues. Germline V CDR1 and CDR2: MGHDK, SYGVNS. The CDR3 bases are TGTGCCAGCAGTGCGCAGTACACTGAAGCTTTCTTT. Encoded protein: CASSAQYTEAFF.

This clonotype was found many times. The CDR3 end shows no conserved phenylalanine or tryptophan, and so a read error is likely. Because the CDR3's place on the DNA is in doubt, the DNA is left out and the CDR3 is given as listed by TCRdb. The V call is TRBV7-9, the J call TRBJ2-6; no check of the table's D call, TRBD2, against the DNA was made. Germline CDR1 is SEHNR and CDR2 is FQNEAQ (reference sequence). The CDR3 is made up of 9 amino acids, end residues included. Here the CDR3 reads CASSSRGLA.

The V and J genes are TRBV7-2 and TRBJ2-5; D possibly corresponds to TRBD1 (7 bases). The J call may be faulty, since TRBJ2-7 better matches the DNA end. The CDR3 is made up of 15 amino acids. The germline V gene has CDR1 SGHTA and CDR2 FQGNSA. CDR3 nucleotide sequence: TGTGCCAGCAGCCGTGGGGGGACAGTATCCTACGAGCAGTACTTC. Translating gives CASSRGGTVSYEQYF.

This clonotype has a handful of counts. The V gene is TRBV6-1, the J gene TRBJ2-1, with 13 bases identical to TRBD2. The CDR3 totals 15 residues. The V and J ends lost 5 bases and 10 bases, in that order; junction bases with no gene match: 8. From germline, CDR1 is MNHNS and CDR2 SASEGT. CDR3: CASSQPGLAGLEQFF. The CDR3 nucleotides are TGTGCCAGCAGTCAACCGGGACTAGCGGGACTCGAGCAGTTCTTC.

As DNA, the CDR3 is TGCGCCAGCAGCCAAGATTATAGAGACGGGTCTTTCTTT. This sequence encodes CASSQDYRDGSFF. J is TRBJ1-1 and V is TRBV4-1; D gene ambiguous. Trimming cost V 0 bases and J 12 bases, with 14 bases left between them. CDR1 MGHRA and CDR2 YSYEKL come from the germline V gene. CDR3 length: 13 amino acids.

The CDR3 DNA follows: TGTGCCAGCAGCTTAAACGCGGGGACATCCTACAATGAGCAGTTCTTC. Its translation is CASSLNAGTSYNEQFF. The rearrangement joins TRBV7-2 to TRBJ2-5; D assignment may be TRBD1 or TRBD2 (6 bases each). The closer fit of TRBJ2-1 to the DNA end suggests the J call may be wrong. Germline V CDR1 and CDR2: SGHTA, FQGNSA. The CDR3 spans 16 residues.